This T cell receptor beta chain originates from a study of blood T cell repertoires in COVID-19. About the research overall: Some COVID-19 samples were acute and others convalescent; all came from the United States, Italy and Spain. PBMCs, B-cell-depleted T cells, or T cells were the source of the cDNA or gDNA that made up the material.

The V end lost 6 bases, the J end lost 6 bases, and 16 bases lay between the germline ends. The CDR3 consists of 13 residues. Per the germline V gene, CDR1 is SGHRS and CDR2 is YFSETQ. Per the original data handling: Quantification of nucleated cells was approximated via reference gene primer amplification. Profiling relied on immunoSEQ multiplex PCR, and the TCRdb table lists in-frame clones only, not all of them. V and J calls and clone size are those listed in that table; D and trimming were worked out from the DNA. The data contain about 140,000 clones, over 70% of them singletons. The receptor was derived from a woman aged 45-65 years with acute or convalescent COVID-19. The chain joins TRBV5-1 to TRBJ2-7; a weak D match, TRBD2 (6 bases). Sequenced material: peripheral blood. CDR3 sequence: CASNEFSGVEQYF. The CDR3, as DNA: TGCGCCAGCAACGAATTTTCGGGAGTCGAGCAGTACTTC.